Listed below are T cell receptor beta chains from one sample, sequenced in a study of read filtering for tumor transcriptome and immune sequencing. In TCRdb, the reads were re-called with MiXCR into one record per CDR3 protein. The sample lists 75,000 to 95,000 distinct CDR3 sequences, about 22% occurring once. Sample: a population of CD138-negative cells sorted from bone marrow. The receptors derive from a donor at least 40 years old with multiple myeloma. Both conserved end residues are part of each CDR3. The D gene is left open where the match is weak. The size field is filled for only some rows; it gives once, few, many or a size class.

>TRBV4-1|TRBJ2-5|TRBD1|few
CASSPLQGIQETQHF
TGCGCCAGCAGCCCATTACAGGGGATCCAAGAGACCCAGCACTTC
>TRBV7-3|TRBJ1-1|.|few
CASSFGRSGEAFF
TGTGCCAGCAGCTTCGGACGGAGCGGCGAAGCTTTCTTT
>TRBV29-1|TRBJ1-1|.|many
CSVVRNTEAFF
TGCAGCGTTGTCAGAAACACTGAAGCTTTCTTT
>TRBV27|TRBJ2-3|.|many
CASSSPGLHGTDTQYF
TGTGCCAGCAGTTCACCGGGACTTCACGGCACAGATACGCAGTATTTT
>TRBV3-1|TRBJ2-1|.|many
CASRQLRGEQFF
TGTGCCAGCAGGCAACTAAGGGGTGAGCAGTTCTTC
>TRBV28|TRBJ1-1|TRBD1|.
CASGPGRTGSFRYTEAFF
TGTGCCAGCGGCCCTGGGAGGACAGGGTCATTTAGGTACACTGAAGCTTTCTTT
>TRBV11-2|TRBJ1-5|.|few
CASSSAGNQPQHF
TGTGCCAGCAGCTCGGCAGGAAATCAGCCCCAGCATTTT
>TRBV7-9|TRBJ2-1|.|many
CASSFGGASYNEQFF
TGTGCCAGCAGCTTTGGGGGGGCCTCCTACAATGAGCAGTTCTTC
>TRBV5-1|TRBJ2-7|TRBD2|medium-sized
CASSSLLAGGTDEQYF
TGCGCCAGCAGCTCCCTACTAGCGGGGGGAACAGACGAGCAGTACTTC
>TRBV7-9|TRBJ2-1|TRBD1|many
CASSGWGQTFNEQFF
TGTGCCAGCAGCGGCTGGGGACAGACCTTCAATGAGCAGTTCTTC
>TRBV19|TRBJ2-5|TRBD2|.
CASRPRGGGYQETQYF
TGTGCCAGTAGACCTAGAGGCGGGGGGTACCAAGAGACCCAGTACTTC
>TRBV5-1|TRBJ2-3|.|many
CASSLDGIDDTQYF
TGCGCCAGCAGCCTAGATGGGATTGATGATACGCAGTATTTT
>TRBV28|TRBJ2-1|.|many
CASLAVGVRYNEQFF
TGTGCCAGCCTAGCTGTAGGGGTTCGGTACAATGAGCAGTTCTTC
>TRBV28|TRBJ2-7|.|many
CASSFRQQYF
TGTGCCAGCAGTTTTCGCCAGCAGTACTTC
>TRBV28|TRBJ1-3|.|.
CASSRGGAGNTIYF
TGTGCCAGCAGTCGGGGTGGGGCTGGAAACACCATATATTTT
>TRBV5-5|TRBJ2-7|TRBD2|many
CASRLGLGDYEQYF
TGTGCCAGCAGGCTGGGACTAGGGGACTACGAGCAGTACTTC
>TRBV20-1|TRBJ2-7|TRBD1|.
CSARDIRDRGQMSEQYF
TGCAGTGCTAGAGACATCCGGGACAGGGGGCAAATGAGCGAGCAGTACTTC
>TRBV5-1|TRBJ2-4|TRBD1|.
CASRRAPHRDSKNIQYF
TGCGCCAGCAGACGAGCTCCCCACCGGGACAGCAAAAACATTCAGTACTTC
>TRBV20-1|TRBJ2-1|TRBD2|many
CSAFGPGGEQFF
TGCAGTGCTTTCGGCCCGGGGGGTGAGCAGTTCTTC
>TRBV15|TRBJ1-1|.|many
CATSRGYTEAFF
TGTGCCACCAGCAGGGGGTACACTGAAGCTTTCTTT
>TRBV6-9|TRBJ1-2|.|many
CASSYDRRANYGYTF
TGTGCCAGCAGCTACGACAGGAGGGCTAACTATGGCTACACCTTC
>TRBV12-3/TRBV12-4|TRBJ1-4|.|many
CASSPWATNEKLFF
TGTGCCAGCAGCCCTTGGGCAACTAATGAAAAACTGTTTTTT
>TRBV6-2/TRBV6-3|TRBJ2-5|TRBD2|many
CASSSGTSLPQYF
TGTGCCAGCAGCTCCGGGACTAGCCTCCCCCAGTACTTC
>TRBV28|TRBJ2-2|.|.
CANSSRVGELFF
TGTGCCAACAGTTCACGGGTCGGGGAGCTGTTTTTT
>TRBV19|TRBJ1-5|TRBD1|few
CASSIVGQGALGQPQHF
TGTGCCAGTAGTATAGTGGGACAGGGGGCCCTAGGGCAGCCCCAGCATTTT
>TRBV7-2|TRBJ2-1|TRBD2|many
CASSLHGGVSYNEQFF
TGTGCCAGCAGCCTACACGGGGGGGTCTCCTACAATGAGCAGTTCTTC
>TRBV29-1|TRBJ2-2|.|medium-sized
CSVGGGVTGELFF
TGCAGCGTTGGTGGAGGGGTGACCGGGGAGCTGTTTTTT
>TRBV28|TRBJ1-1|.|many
CASRAGGSNTEAFF
TGTGCCAGCAGGGCGGGGGGGTCGAACACTGAAGCTTTCTTT
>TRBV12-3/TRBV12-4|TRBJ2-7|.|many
CASSFYPYEQYF
TGTGCCAGCAGTTTCTACCCCTACGAGCAGTACTTC
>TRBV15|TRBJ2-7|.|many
CATSRGYEQYF
TGTGCCACCAGCAGGGGCTACGAGCAGTACTTC
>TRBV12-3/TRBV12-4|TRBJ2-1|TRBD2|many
CASSSSGGPYNEQFF
TGTGCCAGCAGTTCTAGCGGGGGGCCCTACAATGAGCAGTTCTTC
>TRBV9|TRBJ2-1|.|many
CASSVAWRVNNEQFF
TGTGCCAGCAGCGTAGCGTGGCGGGTGAACAATGAGCAGTTCTTC